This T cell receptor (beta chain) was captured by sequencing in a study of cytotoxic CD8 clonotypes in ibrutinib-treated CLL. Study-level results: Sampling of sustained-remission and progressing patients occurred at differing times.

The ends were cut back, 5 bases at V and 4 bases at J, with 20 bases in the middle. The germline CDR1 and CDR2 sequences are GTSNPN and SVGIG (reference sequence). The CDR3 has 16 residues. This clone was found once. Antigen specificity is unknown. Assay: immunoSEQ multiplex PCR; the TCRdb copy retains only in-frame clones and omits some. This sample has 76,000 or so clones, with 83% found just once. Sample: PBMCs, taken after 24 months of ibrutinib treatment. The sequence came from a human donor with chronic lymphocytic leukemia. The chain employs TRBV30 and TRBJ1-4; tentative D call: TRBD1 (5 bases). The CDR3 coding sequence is TGTGCCTGGGGATCTCCCCGTACAGGCGGTAATGAAAAACTGTTTTTT. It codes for CAWGSPRTGGNEKLFF.